These 27 T cell receptor beta chains were all obtained from the same sample, sequenced in a study of blood T cells in healthy people across ages. Combining a sample-barcoded 5' primer with a J-beta primer mix, a second PCR ran for 7 to 11 cycles. MiXCR, run by TCRdb on the 5' RACE reads, gives a single entry per CDR3 protein. The sample lists some 750,000 distinct CDR3 sequences; 20% to 25% were seen once. Sequencing input: blood. These TCRs come from a man between 65 and 80 years old in good health.

V is TRBV29-1 and J is TRBJ1-1; D might be TRBD1 (6 bases). The CDR3 sequence is 13 residues long. Trimming pared 6 bases from V and 0 bases from J, leaving 11 bases between. Germline-derived CDR1 and CDR2 are SQVTM and ANQGSEA. The CDR3 bases are TGCAGCGTGGGGGGGCCACTGAACACTGAAGCTTTCTTT. It specifies CSVGGPLNTEAFF.

This clonotype is classed as medium-sized. The rearrangement uses TRBV5-1 and TRBJ1-1; TRBD1 might be the D (6 bases). Germline-derived CDR1 and CDR2 are SGHRS and YFSETQ. This CDR3 region has 13 residues. V was trimmed by 2 bases and J by 5 bases, leaving 10 bases between them. The CDR3: CASSLRGGTEAFF. CDR3 in DNA: TGCGCCAGCAGCTTACGAGGGGGTACTGAAGCTTTCTTT.

This sequence joins TRBV28 and TRBJ2-1; D unresolved. Trimming took off 6 bases at V and 5 bases at J, with 17 bases between the two ends. This CDR3 comprises 15 residues. From germline, CDR1 is MDHEN and CDR2 SYDVKM. CDR3 residues: CASRTSGELHNEQFF. The DNA of the CDR3 is TGTGCCAGCAGAACTTCAGGAGAACTCCACAATGAGCAGTTCTTC.

The chain couples TRBV18 to TRBJ2-7; 15 bases agree with TRBD2. V lost 6 bases and J lost 6; bases outside the gene matches: 3. This CDR3 is built from 14 residues. The V gene's germline CDR1 is KGHSH and CDR2 LQKENI. The CDR3 DNA is TGTGCCAGCTCCGGACTAGCGGGGGGGTTCGAGCAGTACTTC. Protein: CASSGLAGGFEQYF.

This clonotype was seen a few times. V is TRBV6-2 or TRBV6-3 and J is TRBJ2-3; 7 positions agree with TRBD2. Germline V gene sequence: CDR1 MNHEY, CDR2 SVGEGT. V lost 5 bases and J lost 4; bases outside the gene matches: 9. The length of the CDR3 is 15 residues. The DNA of the CDR3 is TGTGCCAGCAGTCGACGGACTAGTATAGCAGATACGCAGTATTTT. Protein sequence: CASSRRTSIADTQYF.

The table lists this clonotype with a few counts. V is TRBV3-1 and J is TRBJ1-1; TRBD1 matches at 7 bases. The germline CDR1 and CDR2 sequences are LGHDT and YNNKEL (reference sequence). Germline trimming cut 6 bases from V and 10 bases from J; bases unmatched to any gene: 14. The CDR3 sequence is 14 residues long. CDR3 region: CASSHRGVEQSAFF. The CDR3 nucleotides read TGTGCCAGCAGTCACAGGGGAGTCGAACAGTCAGCTTTCTTT.

The table lists this clonotype with a few counts. This sequence joins TRBV18 and TRBJ2-3; D is ambiguous. Germline-derived CDR1 and CDR2 are KGHSH and LQKENI. CDR3 length: 15 amino acids. V lost 3 bases and J 3 bases, leaving 13 bases between the germline ends. The CDR3, as DNA: TGTGCCAGCTCACCGGACGACCAGGTTACAGATACGCAGTATTTT. This encodes CASSPDDQVTDTQYF.

The rearrangement uses TRBV11-3 and TRBJ1-4, with 7 bases lining up with TRBD1. Germline CDR1 SGHNT, CDR2 YENEEA. This CDR3 comprises 14 residues. V shed 8 bases, J shed 11 bases, and the junction held 14 bases outside the gene matches. CDR3 residues: CASASDREMSKLFF. The CDR3 coding sequence is TGTGCCAGCGCCTCAGACAGGGAAATGAGTAAACTGTTTTTT.

The gene calls are TRBV3-1 and TRBJ2-3; 8 bases match TRBD1. Germline CDR1 LGHDT, CDR2 YNNKEL (reference sequence). V shed 4 bases and J 2 bases; nucleotides not matched to a gene: 5. The CDR3 is 15 residues long. The CDR3 protein is CASSLRDRNTDTQYF. CDR3 coding DNA: TGTGCCAGCAGCCTTCGGGACAGGAACACAGATACGCAGTATTTT.

The rearrangement links TRBV20-1 to TRBJ2-3, with 7 bases aligning to TRBD2. Germline CDR1 is DFQATT and CDR2 is SNEGSKA (reference sequence). The CDR3 loop spans 14 amino acids. The ends lost 6 bases at V and 4 bases at J; junction bases unmatched: 10. DNA of the CDR3: TGCAGTGCCGGGGGGAGACCAAGCGCAGATACGCAGTATTTT. As protein: CSAGGRPSADTQYF.

In this sample, this clonotype turned up a few times. The rearrangement links TRBV29-1 to TRBJ1-1; the D is unclear. Germline V gene lookup returns CDR1 SQVTM and CDR2 ANQGSEA. The V and J ends lost 6 bases and 7 bases respectively, with 9 bases between them. The length of the CDR3 is 10 residues. CDR3 sequence reads: CSVLRVEAFF. The CDR3 nucleotides are TGCAGCGTGTTACGGGTTGAAGCTTTCTTT.

Here the CDR3 DNA reads TGCAGTGCTCACACAGGACAGGGGACACAAGAGACCCAGTACTTC. Translation gives CSAHTGQGTQETQYF. V and J are TRBV20-1 and TRBJ2-5; TRBD1 aligns across 9 bases. Germline values: CDR1 DFQATT, CDR2 SNEGSKA (reference sequence). Trimming took 5 bases from V and 2 from J; bases not matched to a gene: 9. CDR3 length: 15 residues.

This clonotype was recorded a few times. The gene calls are TRBV10-3 and TRBJ2-1, with a tentative D call TRBD2 (6 bases). Looked up from germline, CDR1 is ENHRY and CDR2 is SYGVKD. V was clipped by 6 bases and J by 0 bases, with 21 bases between them. The CDR3 extends over 18 amino acids. DNA for the CDR3: TGTGCCATCAGCCAGGGACCAGCGGGTTTTGGCTCCTACAATGAGCAGTTCTTC. It yields the protein CAISQGPAGFGSYNEQFF.

This clonotype was recorded a few times. The junction and the germline gene differ at one end; a read error may be behind it. This chain connects TRBV4-1 to TRBJ1-1; possibly TRBD1 for D (5 bases). The CDR3 is made up of 18 amino acids. The germline CDR1 and CDR2 sequences are MGHRA and YSYEKL. The CDR3 reads CVSSQGGGVVRMNTEAFF. The CDR3 DNA follows: TGCGTCAGCAGCCAAGGCGGGGGAGTGGTTCGGATGAACACTGAAGCTTTCTTT.

There are a few counts of this clonotype. The chain combines TRBV20-1 with TRBJ1-2, with D perhaps matching TRBD1 (5 bases). V was shortened by 0 bases and J by 10 bases, with 12 bases between the two germline ends. Germline values: CDR1 DFQATT, CDR2 SNEGSKA (reference sequence). This CDR3 is built from 12 residues. The CDR3 is CSARETAPFYTF. CDR3 in DNA: TGCAGTGCTAGAGAGACAGCCCCGTTCTACACCTTC.

This clonotype has a handful of counts. The V call is TRBV7-9, the J call TRBJ2-4, with unresolved D. Trimming removed 8 bases at V and 0 bases at J, with 8 bases between. Germline lookup yields CDR1 SEHNR and CDR2 FQNEAQ (reference sequence). CDR3 size: 13 residues. CDR3 nucleotides: TGTGCCAGCGGAACGGTAGCCAAAAACATTCAGTACTTC. Its protein is CASGTVAKNIQYF.

In its sample, this clonotype was seen a few times. The rearrangement uses TRBV20-1 and TRBJ1-1; D gene uncertain. V was cut by 5 bases and J by 5 bases, with 6 bases left in between. Germline V gene lookup returns CDR1 DFQATT and CDR2 SNEGSKA (reference sequence). The CDR3 contains 10 residues. CDR3 region: CSAGRTEAFF. CDR3 DNA sequence: TGCAGTGCTGGCAGGACTGAAGCTTTCTTT.

CDR3 protein: CASSPLAGLTDTQYF. The CDR3 DNA reads TGCGCCAGCAGCCCACTAGCGGGCCTCACAGATACGCAGTATTTT. The rearrangement joins TRBV4-3 to TRBJ2-3; TRBD2 agrees at 9 bases. From germline, CDR1 is LGHNA and CDR2 YSLEER. The CDR3 has 15 amino acids. Trimming removed 4 bases from V and 2 bases from J; junction bases left unmatched: 4.

A note on this clonotype: The junction departs from the called germline gene at one end, perhaps through a read error. The rearrangement links TRBV29-1 to TRBJ2-3, with D tentatively TRBD2 (6 bases). The CDR3 spans 13 residues. The germline gives CDR1 SQVTM, CDR2 ANQGSEA. This CDR3 reads CSLSGGNTDTRYF. As DNA, the CDR3 is TGCAGCTTATCCGGGGGTAATACAGATACGCGGTATTTT.

This clonotype was detected a few times. The CDR3 region has the DNA TGCGCCAGCAGTCCGTATGCGGGGGGGTGGGATGAGCAGTTCTTC. It is translated as CASSPYAGGWDEQFF. The chain is built from TRBV23-1 and TRBJ2-1; 9 bases agree with TRBD2. TRBV23-1 is assigned to the ORF class and has an uncertain function. Trimming at V came to 4 bases and at J to 8 bases, leaving 9 bases not matched to a gene. The CDR3 loop spans 15 amino acids.

This clonotype was found many times. The chain uses TRBV20-1 and TRBJ2-1; the match to TRBD2 covers 9 bases. This CDR3 has 13 residues. CDR1 is DFQATT and CDR2 is SNEGSKA in the germline V gene (reference sequence). The CDR3 is CSLTGTSIDEQFF. CDR3 nucleotide sequence: TGCAGCCTGACCGGGACTAGCATCGATGAGCAGTTCTTC.

This clonotype occurred a few times. V is TRBV4-2 and J is TRBJ1-1; a possible D gene is TRBD1 (5 bases). V lost 5 bases, J lost 3 bases, and 7 bases lay in between. Germline CDR1 and CDR2: LGHNA and YNFKEQ. The length of the CDR3 is 12 residues. DNA of the CDR3: TGTGCCAGCAGCACACAGGACACTGAAGCTTTCTTT. Amino acids: CASSTQDTEAFF.

This clonotype was detected only a few times. The chain links TRBV6-1 to TRBJ2-5, with D tentatively TRBD2 (7 bases). V lost 4 bases and J lost 1, with 13 bases in between. The germline gives CDR1 MNHNS, CDR2 SASEGT. This CDR3 region has 15 residues. Written as DNA, the CDR3 is TGTGCCAGCAGTGCGTTTCGGGGGGCCCAAGAGACCCAGTACTTC. Protein sequence: CASSAFRGAQETQYF.

This clonotype has just a few counts. The rearrangement uses TRBV20-1 and TRBJ2-3; possibly TRBD2 for D (7 bases). The length of the CDR3 is 16 residues. Germline V gives CDR1 DFQATT, CDR2 SNEGSKA (reference sequence). V shed 6 bases and J shed 3 bases, with 22 bases lying between them. CDR3 DNA sequence: TGCAGTGCCCACTATAGGGGAGAGGGGGGGACAGATACGCAGTATTTT. As protein: CSAHYRGEGGTDTQYF.

The rearrangement joins TRBV27 to TRBJ1-2, with TRBD1 matching 8 bases. Germline lookup yields CDR1 MNHEY and CDR2 SMNVEV (reference sequence). The ends lost 5 bases at V and 10 bases at J; junction bases unmatched: 9. The CDR3 totals 13 residues. This CDR3 reads CASSAWTGTAYTF. The DNA for the CDR3 is TGTGCCAGCAGTGCCTGGACAGGGACGGCCTACACCTTC.

V usage is TRBV6-2 or TRBV6-3 and J usage is TRBJ1-1; TRBD1 is a possible D gene (5 bases). V lost 5 bases, J lost 1 base, and 14 bases lay in between. Germline CDR1 is MNHEY and CDR2 is SVGEGT. The CDR3 runs 15 residues. The CDR3 loop is CASSRPGPRNTEAFF. The CDR3 DNA sequence: TGTGCCAGCAGTCGTCCGGGACCGCGGAACACTGAAGCTTTCTTT.

This chain links TRBV7-2 with TRBJ2-2; D possibly corresponds to TRBD1 (5 bases). Trimming stripped 5 bases from V and 5 bases from J, with 15 bases between. In germline, CDR1 is SGHTA, CDR2 FQGNSA. The CDR3 has 15 amino acids. The CDR3 reads CASSTYTPGTGELFF. For the CDR3, the DNA is TGTGCCAGCAGCACCTACACCCCAGGGACCGGGGAGCTGTTTTTT. The whole variable domain, filled in from reference TRBV7-2 and TRBJ2-2, reads GAGVSQSPSNKVTEKGKDVELRCDPISGHTALYWYRQSLGQGLEFLIYFQGNSAPDKSGLPSDRFSAERTGGSVSTLTIQRTQQEDSAVYLCASSTYTPGTGELFFGEGSRLTVL.